This is a list of T cell receptor beta chains from one sample in a study of blood T cell repertoires in COVID-19. TCRdb's table, derived via immunoSEQ multiplex PCR, lists solely in-frame clones and lacks some. The data contain about 330,000 clones, roughly 90% of them seen just once; the ten biggest clones take up approximately 9.3%. Sequenced: peripheral blood. The receptors derive from a young man with COVID-19, enrolled during active disease. CDR3s include the opening cysteine and the closing phenylalanine or tryptophan. D genes are given only for firm matches. Size values are once, few and many counts, or a class for expanded clones, and some rows have none.

v_gene,abundance,d_gene,j_gene,CDR3nt,CDR3aa
TRBV7-9,-,-,TRBJ1-1,TGTGCCAGCAGCTTAGAGCAGGGAGGGGAAGCTTTCTTT,CASSLEQGGEAFF
TRBV3-1/TRBV3-2,few,TRBD1,TRBJ2-7,TGTGCCAGCAGCCGAGGGGACAGGGGGGACGAGCAGTACTTC,CASSRGDRGDEQYF
TRBV9,-,-,TRBJ2-5,TGTGCCAGCAGCGTATACGGGAGTGTGACCCAGTACTTC,CASSVYGSVTQYF
TRBV4-1,-,TRBD1,TRBJ2-7,TGCGCCAGCAGCCAAGATCCCCCAAGCGGGACAGGGGAGCAGTACTTC,CASSQDPPSGTGEQYF
TRBV6-5,-,-,TRBJ1-2,TGTGCCAGCAGTTACTCGAGGCGTCACCCTGGCTACACCTTC,CASSYSRRHPGYTF
TRBV4-1,-,-,TRBJ1-1,TGCGCCAGCAGCCAGGGAGGGGTCATGAACACTGAAGCTTTCTTT,CASSQGGVMNTEAFF
TRBV24-1,-,TRBD1,TRBJ2-1,TGTGCCACCGGGACAGGGCTTTCCAATGAGCAGTTCTTC,CATGTGLSNEQFF
TRBV29-1,-,TRBD1,TRBJ2-1,TGCAGCGTCCTCGGACAGGGCTCCTACAATGAGCAGTTCTTC,CSVLGQGSYNEQFF
TRBV7-2,-,-,TRBJ2-3,TGTGCCAGCAGCTTATCATTGGCGGGTAGCGCTAGCACAGATACGCAGTATTTT,CASSLSLAGSASTDTQYF
TRBV28,-,-,TRBJ1-2,TGTGCCAGCAGCACTCACAGGAGCAACTATGGCTACACCTTC,CASSTHRSNYGYTF
TRBV5-1,-,TRBD1,TRBJ1-4,TGCGCCAGCAGCCGAGGGGACAGCACTAATGAAAAACTGTTTTTT,CASSRGDSTNEKLFF
TRBV5-1,-,-,TRBJ2-1,TGCGCCAGCAGCTTGGGGCTGAACAATGAGCAGTTCTTC,CASSLGLNNEQFF
TRBV3-1/TRBV3-2,-,TRBD1,TRBJ1-3,TGTGCCAGCAGCCGTACAGGGGGTACCTACTCTGGAAACACCATATATTTT,CASSRTGGTYSGNTIYF
TRBV7-2,-,TRBD1,TRBJ2-4,TGTGCCAGCAGCTCGGGACAGGGTCATAGCATTCAGTACTTC,CASSSGQGHSIQYF
TRBV24-1,-,-,TRBJ1-5,TGTGCCACCAGTGAGCGACATAGCAATCAGCCCCAGCATTTT,CATSERHSNQPQHF
TRBV7-2,-,-,TRBJ1-1,TGTGCCAGCAGCTCTAGGCAAGGAGGGACTGAAGCTTTCTTT,CASSSRQGGTEAFF
TRBV20-1,-,-,TRBJ1-1,TGCAGTGCCGCCGACTTGACTGAAGCTTTCTTT,CSAADLTEAFF
TRBV7-2,-,-,TRBJ1-2,TGTGCCAGCAGCTTAGGAAGCCCAACGGGTGGCTACACCTTC,CASSLGSPTGGYTF
TRBV29-1,-,TRBD1,TRBJ1-5,TGCAGCGTCGGGACAGGGGGCGCGTATCAGCCCCAGCATTTT,CSVGTGGAYQPQHF
TRBV5-4,-,-,TRBJ1-2,TGTGCCAGCACTCTAGGGGATGCTTATGGCTACACCTTC,CASTLGDAYGYTF
TRBV21-1,few,-,TRBJ1-1,TGTGCCAGCAGCGGGGACATTTGGGGGAACACTGAAGCTTTCTTT,CASSGDIWGNTEAFF
TRBV25-1,-,-,TRBJ2-1,TGTGCCAGCAGTTCCTCCTCGACAAGGACATTCAAAAATGAGCAGTTCTTC,CASSSSSTRTFKNEQFF
TRBV14,-,TRBD1,TRBJ2-7,TGTGCCAGCAGCACCCTGGGGACAGGCCTCAAGTCCTACGAGCAGTACTTC,CASSTLGTGLKSYEQYF
TRBV6-5,-,-,TRBJ2-2,TGTGCCAGCAGTTGGCAGGGGTTGGCCGGGGAGCTGTTTTTT,CASSWQGLAGELFF
TRBV24-1,-,-,TRBJ1-2,TGTGCCACCAGATCGTCGCGGGGCGCTAACTATGGCTACACCTTC,CATRSSRGANYGYTF
TRBV7-2,-,TRBD1,TRBJ1-2,TGTGCCAGCAGCTTCTTTGACAGGGGCTCGGGCTACACCTTC,CASSFFDRGSGYTF
TRBV28,-,TRBD2,TRBJ2-2,TGTGCCAGCAGCCCGGGACTAGCGGGACCCGGGGAGCTGTTTTTT,CASSPGLAGPGELFF
TRBV28,-,-,TRBJ2-3,TGTGCCAGCACTAAGCGGCCTTTCACAGATACGCAGTATTTT,CASTKRPFTDTQYF
TRBV4-2,-,TRBD1,TRBJ2-5,TGTGCCAGCAGCCAAAACAGGGGGCAAGAGACCCAGTACTTC,CASSQNRGQETQYF
TRBV12-5,-,-,TRBJ1-5,TGTGCTAGTTCCCCCACTCCTGACAGTAAAAATCAGCCCCAGCATTTT,CASSPTPDSKNQPQHF
TRBV14,-,-,TRBJ2-2,TGTGCCAGCAGCCAACTACAGGGTATAGGCACCGGGGAGCTGTTTTTT,CASSQLQGIGTGELFF
TRBV7-9,-,-,TRBJ1-6,TGTGCCAGCAGCATCGGACAGTATAATTCACCCCTCCACTTT,CASSIGQYNSPLHF
TRBV5-5,once,-,TRBJ1-3,TGTGCCAGCAGCCAGTCGGACAGACTCTCTGGAAACACCATATATTTT,CASSQSDRLSGNTIYF
TRBV5-6,-,-,TRBJ1-4,TGTGCCAGCAGCTTAGAGACAGGTGGAAGAAAACTGTTTTTT,CASSLETGGRKLFF
TRBV5-1,-,TRBD1,TRBJ2-3,TGCGCCAGCAGCCCGGGACAGGGGGCCGGTACAGATACGCAGTATTTT,CASSPGQGAGTDTQYF
TRBV18,-,TRBD2,TRBJ2-1,TGTGCCAGCTCACCCGGGACTAGCGGTAATGAGCAGTTCTTC,CASSPGTSGNEQFF
TRBV24-1,-,-,TRBJ2-7,TGTGCCACCAGTGCCCCATTGGTCATCGGACAGTCCTACGAGCAGTACTTC,CATSAPLVIGQSYEQYF
TRBV19,-,TRBD1,TRBJ2-5,TGTGCCAGTAAGGACAGGGAGACCCAGTACTTC,CASKDRETQYF
TRBV30,-,-,TRBJ1-5,TGTGCCTCCGGGAGATCACGGAGCAATCAGCCCCAGCATTTT,CASGRSRSNQPQHF
TRBV5-5,few,TRBD1,TRBJ2-3,TGTGCCAGCAGCCGGGGACAGGGGTTAGATACGCAGTATTTT,CASSRGQGLDTQYF
TRBV5-4,once,TRBD2,TRBJ2-7,TGTGCCAGCAGCTTTGGAGGCGGGACTAGCAAACCCTACGAGCAGTACTTC,CASSFGGGTSKPYEQYF